One sample yielded the 25 T cell receptor beta chains listed below, sequenced in a study of shared clonotypes between healthy human individuals. The repertoire was sequenced with immunoSEQ multiplex PCR; TCRdb's copy has only in-frame clones and lacks some. The repertoire holds roughly 1,600,000 clones, with around 98.5% as singletons. Sequenced: naive CD4+ T cells sorted from blood. Subset reported: CD45RA+ positively selected. These receptors all come from a man aged 25 to 45 in good health.

V gene TRBV6-1 combines with J gene TRBJ1-2; D unresolved. Trimming took 1 base from V and 6 from J, leaving 24 bases between them. The CDR3 sequence is 18 residues long. Germline V gives CDR1 MNHNS, CDR2 SASEGT. CDR3 protein: CASSEGLIQPPGLNGYTF. CDR3 in DNA: TGTGCCAGCAGTGAAGGGTTAATACAGCCTCCCGGTTTAAATGGCTACACCTTC.

V gene TRBV19 combines with J gene TRBJ2-7, with 7 bases identical to TRBD2. The J segment lost 2 bases and the V segment lost 6 bases, leaving 10 bases of the junction unmatched. Germline V CDR1 and CDR2: LNHDA, SQIVND (reference sequence). The CDR3 length is 15 residues. CDR3 in amino acids: CASRQSGATTYEQYF. CDR3 coding DNA: TGTGCCAGTAGACAAAGCGGGGCTACGACCTACGAGCAGTACTTC.

This clone was recorded once. CDR3 in amino acids: CASSVGMGSLQETQYF. In DNA form, the CDR3 reads TGTGCCAGCAGCGTAGGAATGGGGTCCCTTCAAGAGACCCAGTACTTC. V and J are TRBV9 and TRBJ2-5; no firm D call. Per germline, CDR1 SGDLS and CDR2 YYNGEE. The CDR3 sequence is 16 residues long. V lost 0 bases and J 2 bases, leaving 14 bases between the germline ends.

The V and J genes are TRBV7-9 and TRBJ2-3; D is perhaps TRBD2 (5 bases). Germline CDR1 reads SEHNR; CDR2 reads FQNEAQ (reference sequence). V was clipped by 1 base and J by 0 bases, with 17 bases between them. The CDR3 is 18 amino acids. This CDR3 reads CASSLVPSGGRSTDTQYF. CDR3 in DNA: TGTGCCAGCAGCTTAGTCCCCAGCGGTGGCCGGAGCACAGATACGCAGTATTTT.

This rearrangement joins TRBV29-1 to TRBJ2-1; D may be TRBD1 (6 bases). CDR1 and CDR2 (germline): SQVTM, ANQGSEA. The CDR3 consists of 15 residues. Trimming stripped 5 bases from V and 0 bases from J, with 14 bases between. The CDR3 sequence: CSVSDRFSSYNEQFF. The CDR3 DNA reads TGCAGCGTTTCCGACAGGTTTAGCTCCTACAATGAGCAGTTCTTC.

DNA of the CDR3: TGTGCCAGCAGCTTAGCGACGAGCGGGAGGGCTTCTGAGTTCTTC. Translation gives CASSLATSGRASEFF. This chain uses TRBV11-2 with TRBJ2-1, with TRBD2 identical over 10 bases. Germline CDR1 and CDR2: SGHAT and FQNNGV. Trimming cost V 1 base and J 14 bases; bases outside gene matches: 11. The CDR3 is 15 amino acids.

The rearrangement links TRBV11-2 to TRBJ2-2, with TRBD2 identical over 9 bases. The CDR3 loop spans 15 amino acids. V trimming: 7 bases; J trimming: 7 bases; junction bases outside the gene matches: 10. CDR1 SGHAT and CDR2 FQNNGV come from the germline V gene. The CDR3 sequence: CASTYWAGGIGELFF. The CDR3 DNA reads TGTGCCAGCACGTATTGGGCGGGAGGGATCGGGGAGCTGTTTTTT.

V is TRBV5-1 and J is TRBJ2-7, with D possibly TRBD2 on 5 matching bases. Germline V CDR1 and CDR2: SGHRS, YFSETQ. The V end was cut by 0 bases, the J end by 6 bases, with 16 bases between. This CDR3 has 15 residues. In DNA form, the CDR3 reads TGCGCCAGCAGCTTGGGGAATACCGGGATAAGCGAGCAGTACTTC. Protein: CASSLGNTGISEQYF.

The rearrangement joins TRBV4-3 to TRBJ2-5; no reliable D call. The CDR3 length is 13 residues. The V end was cut by 6 bases, the J end by 5 bases, with 13 bases between. In germline, CDR1 is LGHNA, CDR2 YSLEER. CDR3 bases: TGCGCCAGCAGTCCCGACTTGTGGGAGACCCAGTACTTC. Residues: CASSPDLWETQYF.

J is TRBJ2-7 and V is TRBV11-2; 9 nucleotides align to TRBD1. Germline CDR1 SGHAT, CDR2 FQNNGV. V lost 1 base and J lost 5; bases outside the gene matches: 6. The CDR3 runs 15 residues. CDR3 nucleotide sequence: TGTGCCAGCAGCTTAGCAGGGGACAGGGCCCACGAGCAGTACTTC. Encoded protein: CASSLAGDRAHEQYF.

This clone came up once. The same CDR3 arises from other DNA sequences in this sample as well. The chain uses TRBV6-4 and TRBJ2-1; TRBD2 matches at 9 bases. The CDR3 extends over 15 amino acids. Looked up from germline, CDR1 is MRHNA and CDR2 is SNTAGT. The V segment lost 0 bases and the J segment 7 bases; nucleotides outside the gene matches: 4. The DNA for the CDR3 is TGTGCCAGCAGTGACTCTGGGCTAGCGGGGAATGAGCAGTTCTTC. This gives the protein CASSDSGLAGNEQFF.

Turning to this clone: The sample contains more than one DNA sequence encoding this CDR3. The rearrangement joins TRBV5-4 to TRBJ2-7; 10 bases match TRBD1. The V gene end was trimmed by 0 bases and the J gene end by 6 bases; junction bases not matched to a gene: 6. Germline CDR1 is SGHNT and CDR2 is YYREEE (reference sequence). The CDR3 sequence is 15 residues long. In DNA, the CDR3 is TGTGCCAGCAGCTTGGAGGGGACAGGGGTTAGCGAGCAGTACTTC. Translating it yields CASSLEGTGVSEQYF.

The chain has TRBV25-1 and TRBJ1-5, with TRBD1 matching over 8 bases. J lost 5 bases, V lost 5 bases, and 5 bases had no gene match. The CDR3 runs to 14 residues. Germline loops: CDR1 MGHDK, CDR2 SYGVNS. The CDR3 DNA reads TGTGCCAGCAGTCGGACAGGGTGGCATCAGCCCCAGCATTTT. Protein sequence: CASSRTGWHQPQHF.

The J gene is TRBJ1-5, the V gene TRBV5-8; D is possibly TRBD1 (6 bases). Between the trimmed V and J ends, which lost 4 bases and 0 bases, there was a span of 11 bases. This CDR3 has 15 amino acids. Germline loops: CDR1 SGHTS, CDR2 YDEGEE. Written as DNA, the CDR3 is TGTGCCAGCAGCATAGGACAGTTTAGCAATCAGCCCCAGCATTTT. This sequence encodes CASSIGQFSNQPQHF.

The chain recombines TRBV7-8 with TRBJ2-5, with TRBD2 as a possible D gene (6 bases). The CDR3 extends over 14 amino acids. The V gene lost 4 bases and the J gene lost 5 bases, with 14 bases spanning the gap. Germline CDR1 is SGHVS and CDR2 is FQNEAQ. The CDR3 loop is CASSSGTPPETQYF. The CDR3 nucleotides are TGTGCCAGCAGCTCCGGGACTCCGCCCGAGACCCAGTACTTC. Filled out from reference TRBV7-8 and TRBJ2-5, the complete variable domain reads GAGVSQSPRYKVAKRGQDVALRCDPISGHVSLFWYQQALGQGPEFLTYFQNEAQLDKSGLPSDRFFAERPEGSVSTLKIQRTQQEDSAVYLCASSSGTPPETQYFGPGTRLLVL.

V usage is TRBV19 and J usage is TRBJ2-7; no reliable D call. Germline CDR1 is LNHDA and CDR2 is SQIVND (reference sequence). V lost 5 bases and J 0 bases, leaving 8 bases between the germline ends. The CDR3 loop spans 13 amino acids. CDR3 DNA: TGTGCCAGTAGTTTTTTAGGCTCCTACGAGCAGTACTTC. Encoded protein: CASSFLGSYEQYF.

In the case of this clone: Other DNA sequences within the sample encode an identical CDR3. This chain connects TRBV6-5 to TRBJ1-5; no clear D. Germline-derived CDR1 and CDR2 are MNHEY and SVGAGI. The CDR3 runs to 14 residues. V dropped 6 bases and J dropped 0 bases, with 9 bases sitting between them. The CDR3 DNA is TGTGCCAGCAGGGACGGGTATAGCAATCAGCCCCAGCATTTT. Translation: CASRDGYSNQPQHF.

The chain carries TRBV11-2 and TRBJ2-7, with D perhaps TRBD2 (6 bases). Germline V lookup: CDR1 SGHAT, CDR2 FQNNGV. CDR3 size: 13 residues. V lost 1 base and J lost 3, with 7 bases in between. In nucleotides, the CDR3 is TGTGCCAGCAGCTTAGTCGGGGGCTACGAGCAGTACTTC. Translating gives CASSLVGGYEQYF. The full variable domain, rest sourced from reference TRBV11-2 and TRBJ2-7, is EAGVAQSPRYKIIEKRQSVAFWCNPISGHATLYWYQQILGQGPKLLIQFQNNGVVDDSQLPKDRFSAERLKGVDSTLKIQPAKLEDSAVYLCASSLVGGYEQYFGPGTRLTVT.

The chain recombines TRBV6-5 with TRBJ2-7; D remains ambiguous. Germline V gene sequence: CDR1 MNHEY, CDR2 SVGAGI. The ends were cut back, 6 bases at V and 9 bases at J, with 9 bases in the middle. This CDR3 region has 10 residues. CDR3 bases: TGTGCCAGCAGATTGTCGAGGCAGTACTTC. Translated: CASRLSRQYF.

Here the CDR3 DNA reads TGTGCCAGTAGTATAGATCTTGGGTCTTACGAGCAGTACTTC. The encoded protein is CASSIDLGSYEQYF. This rearrangement joins TRBV19 to TRBJ2-7; D remains unclear. Per the germline V gene, CDR1 is LNHDA and CDR2 is SQIVND (reference sequence). V dropped 0 bases and J dropped 4 bases, with 10 bases sitting between them. CDR3 length: 14 residues.

The genes are TRBV7-2 and TRBJ2-7, with a weak D call TRBD1 (6 bases). V was clipped by 5 bases and J by 3 bases, with 14 bases between them. Looked up from germline, CDR1 is SGHTA and CDR2 is FQGNSA. There are 14 residues in the CDR3. CDR3 nucleotides: TGTGCCAGCAGCCGGACTGAAGGGGGCTACGAGCAGTACTTC. This codes for CASSRTEGGYEQYF.

As to this clone: Other DNA sequences in the sample encode the same CDR3. The chain uses TRBV15 and TRBJ2-1; no clear D gene. Germline V gives CDR1 LNHNV, CDR2 YYDKDF (reference sequence). The CDR3 is made up of 13 amino acids. The V end lost 3 bases, the J end lost 4 bases, and 7 bases lay between the germline ends. The CDR3 here is CATSRGGYNEQFF. CDR3 nucleotides: TGTGCCACCAGCAGGGGCGGTTACAATGAGCAGTTCTTC.

The genes are TRBV11-2 and TRBJ2-2; 13 positions match TRBD2. Germline V gene data show CDR1 as SGHAT and CDR2 as FQNNGV. CDR3 size: 18 residues. Trimming cost V 1 base and J 2 bases; bases outside gene matches: 4. This chain's CDR3 is CASSLGTSGSGNTGELFF. The DNA of the CDR3 is TGTGCCAGCAGCTTAGGGACTAGCGGGAGTGGTAACACCGGGGAGCTGTTTTTT. Looking up the rest from reference TRBV11-2 and TRBJ2-2 gives the full variable domain: EAGVAQSPRYKIIEKRQSVAFWCNPISGHATLYWYQQILGQGPKLLIQFQNNGVVDDSQLPKDRFSAERLKGVDSTLKIQPAKLEDSAVYLCASSLGTSGSGNTGELFFGEGSRLTVL.

This chain joins TRBV5-4 and TRBJ2-2; D not resolved. Trimming took 0 bases from V and 4 from J, leaving 7 bases between them. Germline lookup yields CDR1 SGHNT and CDR2 YYREEE (reference sequence). The CDR3 sequence is 14 residues long. The CDR3 protein is CASSLVGFTGELFF. The CDR3 DNA reads TGTGCCAGCAGCTTGGTAGGGTTCACCGGGGAGCTGTTTTTT.

In DNA, the CDR3 is TGTGCCAGCAGCCGAGGAAGGGGGGTCAATCAGCCCCAGCATTTT. Encoded protein: CASSRGRGVNQPQHF. This rearrangement joins TRBV7-2 to TRBJ1-5, with D tentatively TRBD1 (6 bases). Germline V lookup: CDR1 SGHTA, CDR2 FQGNSA. This CDR3 is built from 15 residues. V lost 5 bases and J 3 bases, leaving 14 bases between the germline ends.